One and the same sample provided the 8 T cell receptor beta chains below, sequenced in a study of blood T cell repertoires in COVID-19. Measured with immunoSEQ multiplex PCR; TCRdb has only the in-frame clones, and not every one. The sample has about 140,000 clones, around 86% seen once. Material for sequencing was peripheral blood. The receptors come from a woman of 80 years or more with acute or convalescent COVID-19.

V and J are TRBV15 and TRBJ2-3, with 10 bases fitting TRBD2. Germline assignment: CDR1 LNHNV and CDR2 YYDKDF (reference sequence). The V gene end was trimmed by 9 bases and the J gene end by 5 bases; junction bases not matched to a gene: 14. The length of the CDR3 is 16 residues. The CDR3 is CATGAERGGRGDTQYF. CDR3 bases: TGTGCCACAGGGGCTGAGCGGGGGGGTCGAGGAGATACGCAGTATTTT.

This chain uses TRBV19 with TRBJ2-1; no firm D call. The CDR3 is 13 amino acids. The ends were cut back, 0 bases at V and 8 bases at J, with 8 bases in the middle. Germline V gene sequence: CDR1 LNHDA, CDR2 SQIVND (reference sequence). CDR3 sequence: CASSIEAGYEQFF. CDR3 DNA sequence: TGTGCCAGTAGTATAGAGGCAGGTTATGAGCAGTTCTTC.

The chain is built from TRBV28 and TRBJ2-1; the D is unclear. CDR1 and CDR2 from the germline V gene are MDHEN and SYDVKM. The CDR3 covers 13 residues. Trimming took 3 bases from V and 3 from J, leaving 6 bases between them. The CDR3 bases are TGTGCCAGCAGTTTTTTTAGCTACAATGAGCAGTTCTTC. Protein sequence: CASSFFSYNEQFF.

This chain uses TRBV18 with TRBJ1-1, with 8 nucleotides matching TRBD1. The CDR3 runs to 14 residues. CDR1 is KGHSH and CDR2 is LQKENI in the germline V gene. With V trimmed by 4 bases and J by 2 bases, 3 bases remained unmatched. CDR3 sequence (DNA): TGTGCCAGCTCACTGACAGGGGATAACACTGAAGCTTTCTTT. Protein sequence: CASSLTGDNTEAFF.

A few counts support this clone. The V and J genes are TRBV19 and TRBJ2-1, with 8 positions matching TRBD2. Germline V gives CDR1 LNHDA, CDR2 SQIVND (reference sequence). Trimming cost V 3 bases and J 4 bases; bases outside gene matches: 5. The CDR3 runs 15 residues. The CDR3 coding sequence is TGTGCCAGTAGTATCCCCCCTAGCGGGTACAATGAGCAGTTCTTC. It encodes CASSIPPSGYNEQFF.

This clone was counted a few times. This sequence joins TRBV19 and TRBJ2-4, with 9 bases matching TRBD1. The CDR3 runs to 15 residues. V shed 0 bases and J 8 bases; nucleotides not matched to a gene: 5. CDR1 and CDR2 (germline): LNHDA, SQIVND (reference sequence). The CDR3 nucleotides are TGTGCCAGTAGTATAGAAAGGACAGGGGTTGACATTCAGTACTTC. Amino acids: CASSIERTGVDIQYF.

V and J are TRBV5-6 and TRBJ2-7, with TRBD1 matching over 9 bases. Germline trimming cut 4 bases from V and 6 bases from J; bases unmatched to any gene: 5. CDR3 length: 13 residues. CDR1 SGHDT and CDR2 YYEEEE come from the germline V gene. CDR3 coding DNA: TGTGCCAGCAGCGGGGGACAGGGTCCCGAGCAGTACTTC. Translated, it gives CASSGGQGPEQYF. The whole variable domain, filled in from reference TRBV5-6 and TRBJ2-7, reads DAGVTQSPTHLIKTRGQQVTLRCSPKSGHDTVSWYQQALGQGPQFIFQYYEEEERQRGNFPDRFSGHQFPNYSSELNVNALLLGDSALYLCASSGGQGPEQYFGPGTRLTVT.

This clone has just a few counts. The chain couples TRBV5-3 to TRBJ2-3; 8 bases fit TRBD1. TRBV5-3 is recorded as an ORF, its role being uncertain. CDR3 length equals 16 residues. V trimming: 0 bases; J trimming: 4 bases; junction bases outside the gene matches: 7. CDR3: CARSLDWTGTADTQYF. The CDR3 DNA reads TGTGCCAGAAGCTTGGACTGGACAGGGACGGCAGATACGCAGTATTTT.